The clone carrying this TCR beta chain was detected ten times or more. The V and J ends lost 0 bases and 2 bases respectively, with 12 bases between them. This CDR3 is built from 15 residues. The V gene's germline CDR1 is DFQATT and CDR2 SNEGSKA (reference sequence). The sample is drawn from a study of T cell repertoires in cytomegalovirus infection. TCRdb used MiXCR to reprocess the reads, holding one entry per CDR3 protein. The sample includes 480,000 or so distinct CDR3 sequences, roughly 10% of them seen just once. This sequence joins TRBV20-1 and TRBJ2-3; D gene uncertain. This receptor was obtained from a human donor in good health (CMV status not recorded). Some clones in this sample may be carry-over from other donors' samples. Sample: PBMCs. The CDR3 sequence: CSARDGSHPTDTQYF. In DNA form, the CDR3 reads TGCAGTGCTAGAGATGGCTCGCACCCCACAGATACGCAGTATTTT.